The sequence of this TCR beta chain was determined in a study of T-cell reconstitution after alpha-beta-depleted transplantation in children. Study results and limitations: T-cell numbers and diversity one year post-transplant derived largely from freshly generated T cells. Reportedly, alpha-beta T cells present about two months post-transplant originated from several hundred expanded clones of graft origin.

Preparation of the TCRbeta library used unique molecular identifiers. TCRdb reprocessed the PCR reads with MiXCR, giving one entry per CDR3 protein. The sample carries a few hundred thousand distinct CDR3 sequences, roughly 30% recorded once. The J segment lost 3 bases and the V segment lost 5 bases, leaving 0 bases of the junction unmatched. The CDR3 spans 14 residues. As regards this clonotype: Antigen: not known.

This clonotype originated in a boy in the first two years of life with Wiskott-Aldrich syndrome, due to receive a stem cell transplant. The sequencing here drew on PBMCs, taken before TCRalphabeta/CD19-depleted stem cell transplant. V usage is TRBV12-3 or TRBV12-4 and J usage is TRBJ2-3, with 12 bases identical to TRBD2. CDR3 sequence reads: CASSTSGRTDTQYF. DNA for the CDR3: TGTGCCAGCAGTACTAGCGGGAGGACAGATACGCAGTATTTT.